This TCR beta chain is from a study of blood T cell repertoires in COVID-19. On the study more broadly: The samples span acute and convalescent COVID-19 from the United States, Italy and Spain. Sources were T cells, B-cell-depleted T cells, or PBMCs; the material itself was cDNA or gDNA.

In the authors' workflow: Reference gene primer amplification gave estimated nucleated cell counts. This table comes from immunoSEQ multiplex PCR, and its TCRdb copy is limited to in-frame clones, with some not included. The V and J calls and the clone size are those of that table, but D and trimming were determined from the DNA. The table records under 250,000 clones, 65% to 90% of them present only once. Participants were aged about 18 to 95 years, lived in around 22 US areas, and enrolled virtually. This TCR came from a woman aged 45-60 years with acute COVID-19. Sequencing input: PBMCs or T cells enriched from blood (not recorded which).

The CDR3 sequence is CASNINVRGEAFF. The CDR3 DNA sequence: TGTGCCAGCAACATAAACGTCAGGGGTGAAGCTTTCTTT. The gene calls are TRBV11-2 and TRBJ1-1; the D gene is possibly TRBD1 (6 bases). The CDR3 consists of 13 residues. V was trimmed by 7 bases and J by 7 bases, leaving 16 bases between them. The germline V gene has CDR1 SGHAT and CDR2 FQNNGV.